Presented here are 18 T cell receptor beta chains from one specimen sequenced in a study of graft-versus-host responses after intestinal transplantation. Clones were sequenced by immunoSEQ multiplex PCR, and TCRdb holds only the in-frame ones, with some missing. The sample carries 77,000 or so clones, over 80% recorded once. The sample was PBMCs, taken 98 days after intestinal transplantation. Every receptor here comes from a human patient who received an intestinal transplant, so some T cells may come from the graft donor.

CDR3 nucleotides: TGTGCCAGCAGCCTCTGGGATAGCGGGAGGGGAGAGACCCAGTACTTC. Translated: CASSLWDSGRGETQYF. This chain connects TRBV14 to TRBJ2-5; TRBD2 aligns across 11 bases. Germline V CDR1 and CDR2: SGHDN, FVKESK. The CDR3 covers 16 residues. Germline trimming cut 4 bases from V and 4 bases from J; bases unmatched to any gene: 8.

The gene calls are TRBV28 and TRBJ2-6; D possibly matches TRBD1 or TRBD2 (5 bases each). Per the germline V gene, CDR1 is MDHEN and CDR2 is SYDVKM. CDR3 size: 17 residues. Trimming took 0 bases from V and 0 from J, leaving 9 bases between them. The CDR3 nucleotides read TGTGCCAGCAGTTTATGGGGGGTCCGCTCTGGGGCCAACGTCCTGACTTTC. Protein product: CASSLWGVRSGANVLTF.

The gene calls are TRBV11-1 and TRBJ2-5; D is perhaps TRBD2 (6 bases). Trimming took off 3 bases at V and 4 bases at J, with 15 bases between the two ends. The CDR3 totals 15 residues. CDR1 and CDR2 from the germline V gene are SGHAT and FQDESV (reference sequence). The DNA for the CDR3 is TGTGCCAGCAGCTTTAGTGCTCAGGGAGGAGAGACCCAGTACTTC. Protein product: CASSFSAQGGETQYF.

This CDR3 is CASGGVFRGGELFF. The CDR3 nucleotides are TGTGCCAGCGGCGGGGTCTTTCGTGGCGGGGAGCTGTTTTTT. The rearrangement uses TRBV2 and TRBJ2-2, with TRBD2 as a possible D gene (6 bases). The ends were cut back, 8 bases at V and 7 bases at J, with 17 bases in the middle. The germline V gene has CDR1 SNHLY and CDR2 FYNNEI. The CDR3 consists of 14 residues.

The chain uses TRBV5-1 and TRBJ1-2; D is perhaps TRBD1 (6 bases). The CDR3 runs 13 residues. Germline V gives CDR1 SGHRS, CDR2 YFSETQ. Trimming pared 5 bases from V and 6 bases from J, leaving 14 bases between. CDR3 sequence reads: CASRADRSNGYTF. For the CDR3, the DNA is TGCGCCAGCAGGGCCGACAGGTCCAATGGCTACACCTTC.

This clone has only one observation. The chain employs TRBV7-2 and TRBJ1-1, with 7 positions matching TRBD1. Looked up from germline, CDR1 is SGHTA and CDR2 is FQGNSA. Losses at the gene ends were 1 base for V and 5 bases for J; bases not matched to a gene: 7. There are 15 residues in the CDR3. The CDR3 DNA reads TGTGCCAGCAGCTTAGAGGGGGCGCGGGTTACTGAAGCTTTCTTT. This translates into CASSLEGARVTEAFF. The entire variable domain, with the rest obtained from reference TRBV7-2 and TRBJ1-1, is as follows: GAGVSQSPSNKVTEKGKDVELRCDPISGHTALYWYRQSLGQGLEFLIYFQGNSAPDKSGLPSDRFSAERTGGSVSTLTIQRTQQEDSAVYLCASSLEGARVTEAFFGQGTRLTVV.

The rearrangement uses TRBV27 and TRBJ2-7, with D unclear. There are 14 residues in the CDR3. Germline V gene data show CDR1 as MNHEY and CDR2 as SMNVEV (reference sequence). The V end lost 10 bases, the J end lost 2 bases, and 18 bases lay between the germline ends. Here the CDR3 DNA reads TGTGCCACCACGATGGCGGCAAGGCCCTACGAGCAGTACTTC. Its protein product is CATTMAARPYEQYF.

This sequence joins TRBV28 and TRBJ1-2; tentative D call: TRBD1 (5 bases). Trimming took off 4 bases at V and 2 bases at J, with 8 bases between the two ends. Germline V gene lookup returns CDR1 MDHEN and CDR2 SYDVKM. This CDR3 comprises 13 residues. The DNA of the CDR3 is TGTGCCAGCAGTTCACAGGTCAACTATGGCTACACCTTC. This sequence encodes CASSSQVNYGYTF.

V gene TRBV19 combines with J gene TRBJ1-2; possibly TRBD1 for D (6 bases). V dropped 3 bases and J dropped 8 bases, with 13 bases sitting between them. CDR1 is LNHDA, CDR2 SQIVND, per germline (reference sequence). The CDR3 runs 13 residues. The CDR3 is CASSILGASGYTF. CDR3 in DNA: TGTGCCAGTAGTATCTTGGGGGCGAGCGGCTACACCTTC. Drawing the rest from reference TRBV19 and TRBJ1-2, the complete variable domain is DGGITQSPKYLFRKEGQNVTLSCEQNLNHDAMYWYRQDPGQGLRLIYYSQIVNDFQKGDIAEGYSVSREKKESFPLTVTSAQKNPTAFYLCASSILGASGYTFGSGTRLTVV.

The chain has TRBV6-1 and TRBJ2-7; no firm D call. CDR3 length equals 12 residues. V lost 4 bases and J 0 bases, leaving 4 bases between the germline ends. In germline, CDR1 is MNHNS, CDR2 SASEGT. Here the CDR3 DNA reads TGTGCCAGCAGTGGGCTCTCCTACGAGCAGTACTTC. This codes for CASSGLSYEQYF.

The CDR3 DNA reads as TGTGCCATCAGTGGGGCGCGGTGGGCAGGACAGTCCTACGAGCAGTACTTC. As protein: CAISGARWAGQSYEQYF. V gene TRBV10-3 combines with J gene TRBJ2-7, with a weak D call TRBD1 (6 bases). Germline V CDR1 and CDR2: ENHRY, SYGVKD. The germline V and J ends were trimmed by 4 bases and 1 base, with 20 bases remaining between them. The CDR3 spans 17 residues.

The V gene is TRBV7-9, the J gene TRBJ2-1; 7 nucleotides match TRBD2. CDR1 and CDR2 from the germline V gene are SEHNR and FQNEAQ (reference sequence). This CDR3 is built from 15 residues. With 4 bases clipped from V and 3 bases from J, the junction kept 6 bases outside the gene matches. CDR3 sequence: CASSSLREFYNEQFF. CDR3 bases: TGTGCCAGCAGCTCCTTGCGGGAGTTCTACAATGAGCAGTTCTTC.

The CDR3 spells CASSYSNINYGYTF. CDR3 DNA sequence: TGTGCCAGCAGTTACTCGAACATTAACTATGGCTACACCTTC. The chain links TRBV6-6 to TRBJ1-2; D is undetermined. Looked up from germline, CDR1 is MNHNY and CDR2 is SVGAGI (reference sequence). V lost 0 bases and J 1 base, leaving 6 bases between the germline ends. CDR3 length equals 14 residues.

The chain carries TRBV4-1 and TRBJ1-5; 7 bases agree with TRBD1. Germline V gene sequence: CDR1 MGHRA, CDR2 YSYEKL. The V gene end was trimmed by 0 bases and the J gene end by 3 bases; junction bases not matched to a gene: 11. The CDR3 has 18 amino acids. The CDR3 DNA follows: TGCGCCAGCAGCCAAGATGATTCGGGACAGACTTACAATCAGCCCCAGCATTTT. This encodes CASSQDDSGQTYNQPQHF.

The V and J genes are TRBV7-6 and TRBJ1-2; no reliable D call. The CDR3 contains 13 residues. Germline loops: CDR1 SGHVS, CDR2 FNYEAQ. Trimming shortened V by 5 bases and J by 4 bases, and 11 bases separated the two germline ends. The DNA of the CDR3 is TGTGCCAGCAGCACTCGAAAGACCTATGGCTACACCTTC. Translating gives CASSTRKTYGYTF.

Notes on this clone: The identical CDR3 is also encoded by other nucleotide sequences in the sample. The chain links TRBV30 to TRBJ2-7, with a tentative D call TRBD2 (5 bases). The V gene's germline CDR1 is GTSNPN and CDR2 SVGIG (reference sequence). The length of the CDR3 is 10 residues. V was shortened by 5 bases and J by 3 bases, with 5 bases between the two germline ends. CDR3 DNA: TGTGCCTGGGGGAGCTACGAGCAGTACTTC. It specifies CAWGSYEQYF.

The gene calls are TRBV5-3 and TRBJ2-3; TRBD2 aligns across 8 bases. TRBV5-3 is an ORF, and what it does is uncertain. V shed 5 bases and J 0 bases; nucleotides not matched to a gene: 5. The CDR3 contains 15 residues. In DNA form, the CDR3 reads TGTGCCAGAAGGCCGACTAGCGATAGCACAGATACGCAGTATTTT. It specifies CARRPTSDSTDTQYF.

J is TRBJ2-7 and V is TRBV30; the match to TRBD1 covers 12 bases. This CDR3 is 15 amino acids long. Germline CDR1 GTSNPN, CDR2 SVGIG (reference sequence). V dropped 3 bases and J dropped 5; count of bases not matched to a gene: 8. The CDR3 loop is CAWSHRDRGRHEQYF. In DNA form, the CDR3 reads TGTGCCTGGAGCCACCGGGACAGGGGGCGGCACGAGCAGTACTTC.